This T cell receptor beta chain emerged from a study of blood T cell repertoires in COVID-19. Study-level background: There were acute and convalescent COVID-19 samples, and they came from the United States, Italy and Spain. PBMCs, B-cell-depleted T cells, or T cells provided the cDNA or gDNA that made up the material.

In the original processing: Estimation of nucleated cell counts relied on the amplification of reference gene primers. Profiled with immunoSEQ multiplex PCR; TCRdb holds only in-frame clones, not every one. V and J calls and clone size are those listed in that table; D and trimming were worked out from the DNA. The data show roughly 120,000 clones, with roughly 79% seen just once and 7% to 9.5% held by the top ten. This receptor was obtained from a man aged 70-80 years with active or convalescent COVID-19. The sample taken for sequencing was peripheral blood.

CDR3 sequence (DNA): TGTGCCAGCAGTGCGGAGCGGGTCGGGCTCACCGGGGAGCTGTTTTTT. Translated: CASSAERVGLTGELFF. The chain couples TRBV2 to TRBJ2-2; D is possibly TRBD2 (6 bases). Looked up from germline, CDR1 is SNHLY and CDR2 is FYNNEI. V lost 4 bases and J lost 4, with 16 bases in between. The CDR3 loop spans 16 amino acids.